This passage covers 12 T cell receptor beta chains from one sample sequenced in a study of vaccination and CD4 T cells after COVID-19. No cognate antigen is known for these TCRs. The Oncomine TCR Beta short-read assay generated sequence data from the DNA of cultured CD4+ T cells. Investigators obtained genomic DNA by extraction from cultured CD4+ T cells. Via MiXCR, TCRdb re-called the PCR reads, giving one row per CDR3 protein. The table lists more than 9,000 distinct CDR3 sequences, approximately 34% of them singletons. Documented treatment: approximately 10-day PBMC culture with coronavirus spike peptide pools or control peptides (ViraFEST assay). During the years 2011-2018, before the COVID-19 pandemic, the unexposed donor's CD4+ T cells were collected. Sequencing was performed on CD4+ T cells from blood, cultured in vitro. The receptors stem from a human donor in good health.

This clonotype was seen a few times. The chain links TRBV14 to TRBJ2-7; TRBD2 matches 10 bases. The CDR3 is made up of 16 amino acids. Looked up from germline, CDR1 is SGHDN and CDR2 is FVKESK. J gave up 9 bases and V 0 bases, and 11 bases lay outside the gene matches. The CDR3 region is CASSQDVSGRGKVQYF. The CDR3 DNA follows: TGTGCCAGCAGCCAAGATGTCAGCGGGAGGGGAAAGGTGCAGTACTTC.

The rearrangement uses TRBV6-1 and TRBJ2-1, with D unresolved. The CDR3 runs to 11 residues. Per germline, CDR1 MNHNS and CDR2 SASEGT. V lost 6 bases, J lost 10 bases, and 10 bases lay in between. DNA for the CDR3: TGTGCCAGCAGCCACTTTGAGGAGCAGTTCTTC. Protein product: CASSHFEEQFF.

This clonotype was observed a handful of times. This rearrangement joins TRBV7-8 to TRBJ2-7; perhaps D is TRBD1 or TRBD2 (5 bases each). V was pared by 3 bases and J by 2 bases, with 11 bases between. Germline CDR1 reads SGHVS; CDR2 reads FQNEAQ. CDR3 size: 14 residues. This CDR3 reads CASSFLRGPYEQYF. The CDR3 DNA sequence: TGTGCCAGCAGCTTCTTGAGGGGCCCCTACGAGCAGTACTTC.

This chain joins TRBV4-1 and TRBJ2-7; TRBD2 agrees at 9 bases. Unmatched junction bases numbered 1, after V lost 3 bases and J lost 4 bases. Germline V gives CDR1 MGHRA, CDR2 YSYEKL. There are 13 residues in the CDR3. This CDR3 reads CASSHGLAYEQYF. The CDR3 region has the DNA TGCGCCAGCAGCCACGGACTAGCGTACGAGCAGTACTTC.

The V and J genes are TRBV20-1 and TRBJ2-2; 7 nucleotides agree with TRBD2. Germline-derived CDR1 and CDR2 are DFQATT and SNEGSKA (reference sequence). The CDR3 sequence is 12 residues long. V gave up 2 bases and J gave up 8 bases; unmatched junction bases: 2. The CDR3 DNA reads as TGCAGTGCTAGACCCGGGAGGGGGGAGCTGTTTTTT. Its protein product is CSARPGRGELFF.

This clonotype was observed a handful of times. The gene calls are TRBV20-1 and TRBJ2-1, with D perhaps TRBD1 or TRBD2 (5 bases each). V was cut by 5 bases and J by 7 bases, with 24 bases left in between. CDR1 and CDR2 from the germline V gene are DFQATT and SNEGSKA (reference sequence). The CDR3 is made up of 16 amino acids. CDR3: CSAGTGTPSSGNEQFF. In DNA form, the CDR3 reads TGCAGTGCTGGGACCGGGACCCCATCTTCGGGGAATGAGCAGTTCTTC.

The chain employs TRBV6-1 and TRBJ2-5, with unresolved D. This CDR3 is built from 14 residues. The V gene lost 1 base and the J gene lost 1 base, with 7 bases spanning the gap. The germline CDR1 and CDR2 sequences are MNHNS and SASEGT. CDR3 DNA sequence: TGTGCCAGCAGTGAAGGACCGGGCCAAGAGACCCAGTACTTC. Translating gives CASSEGPGQETQYF.

The V gene is TRBV10-3, the J gene TRBJ2-5; 8 positions match TRBD2. The CDR3 is 15 amino acids. From germline, CDR1 is ENHRY and CDR2 SYGVKD. V lost 8 bases and J lost 7; bases outside the gene matches: 15. CDR3 in amino acids: CAIGGGLAGPGTQYF. CDR3 nucleotide sequence: TGTGCCATCGGGGGGGGGCTAGCGGGCCCGGGGACCCAGTACTTC.

This chain links TRBV28 with TRBJ1-5; no definite D call. The V gene's germline CDR1 is MDHEN and CDR2 SYDVKM. CDR3 size: 15 residues. V dropped 10 bases and J dropped 1 base, with 17 bases sitting between them. This CDR3 reads CATISAPRSNQPQHF. DNA for the CDR3: TGTGCCACCATTTCTGCCCCGCGGAGCAATCAGCCCCAGCATTTT.

The sample holds a few counts of this clonotype. The chain has TRBV7-2 and TRBJ1-2; D may be TRBD1 (5 bases). The germline V gene has CDR1 SGHTA and CDR2 FQGNSA. There are 14 residues in the CDR3. V lost 2 bases to trimming and J lost 5 bases, with 12 bases between them. CDR3 nucleotides: TGTGCCAGCAGCTTATTAGGGCAGGGTTATGGCTACACCTTC. It is translated as CASSLLGQGYGYTF.

This clonotype was seen only a few times. The chain recombines TRBV6-1 with TRBJ1-6; tentative D call: TRBD1 (5 bases). Germline values: CDR1 MNHNS, CDR2 SASEGT. The CDR3 has 14 residues. V dropped 6 bases and J dropped 5 bases, with 11 bases sitting between them. CDR3 region: CASRGGANNSPLHF. DNA for the CDR3: TGTGCCAGCAGGGGCGGGGCGAATAATTCACCCCTCCACTTT.

This clonotype appeared a few times. V gene TRBV7-6 combines with J gene TRBJ2-7; 8 bases align to TRBD2. Germline loops: CDR1 SGHVS, CDR2 FNYEAQ. J was trimmed by 7 bases and V by 4 bases; bases with no gene match: 12. The CDR3 extends over 15 amino acids. CDR3 in DNA: TGTGCCAGCAGCTCACCGGGGGGGGTGCAACAGGAGCAGTACTTC. Its translation is CASSSPGGVQQEQYF.